The 21 T cell receptor beta chains presented below share a single source sample, sequenced in a study of human T cells and chemical hapten exposure. Time point in this sample: patch test 1, 2 weeks after DPC sensitization. This sample's treatment: therapeutic diphenylcyclopropenone sensitization with weekly scalp DPC. Whole blood, unfractionated, served as the material for total RNA extraction. Each CDR3 protein is one row after TCRdb ran MiXCR on the RACE reads. This sample has 40,000 to 50,000 distinct CDR3 sequences, with under 4.5% found just once. The specimen comprised whole blood, sampled in connection with sensitization to the hapten diphenylcyclopropenone (DPC). Receptor source: a man aged 50 to 59 with alopecia areata. Some clones in this sample may be carry-over from other donors' samples.

This clonotype showed up just a few times. This rearrangement joins TRBV6-5 to TRBJ1-4; D not certain. V was shortened by 9 bases and J by 8 bases, with 16 bases between the two germline ends. The CDR3 extends over 13 amino acids. Germline CDR1 is MNHEY and CDR2 is SVGAGI. CDR3 coding DNA: TGTGCCAGTGCTTTGGATGAGTGGGAAAAACTGTTTTTT. Translation: CASALDEWEKLFF.

This clonotype showed up many times. This rearrangement joins TRBV5-1 to TRBJ1-5; D not resolved. V gave up 1 base and J gave up 0 bases, with 17 bases separating them. The CDR3 has 18 residues. CDR1 SGHRS and CDR2 YFSETQ come from the germline V gene. CDR3 in amino acids: CASSLFNHIFCSNQPQHF. The CDR3 nucleotides are TGCGCCAGCAGCTTGTTTAATCACATCTTCTGTAGCAATCAGCCCCAGCATTTT.

The table lists this clonotype with many counts. The chain joins TRBV7-9 to TRBJ2-3, with 9 bases aligning to TRBD1. V dropped 6 bases and J dropped 6; count of bases not matched to a gene: 7. Germline lookup yields CDR1 SEHNR and CDR2 FQNEAQ (reference sequence). The CDR3 totals 14 residues. CDR3 in DNA: TGTGCCAGCAGGAGACAGGGGGATTGGGATACGCAGTATTTT. Translation gives CASRRQGDWDTQYF.

This clonotype has a count of ten or more. The chain uses TRBV6-2 or TRBV6-3 and TRBJ2-7, with TRBD2 matching 10 bases. The V gene's germline CDR1 is MNHEY and CDR2 SVGEGT. The CDR3 contains 14 residues. V shed 6 bases and J 6 bases; nucleotides not matched to a gene: 8. For the CDR3, the DNA is TGTGCCAGCAGAGCAAGCGGGAGGGCCCTCGAGCAGTACTTC. Its protein product is CASRASGRALEQYF.

This clonotype came up a few times. The V gene is TRBV29-1, the J gene TRBJ2-7; D gene uncertain. V lost 2 bases and J lost 0, with 14 bases in between. The germline V gene has CDR1 SQVTM and CDR2 ANQGSEA. This CDR3 comprises 15 residues. This chain's CDR3 is CSVERARGGSYEQYF. The CDR3 DNA reads TGCAGCGTTGAACGGGCCCGAGGTGGCTCCTACGAGCAGTACTTC.

In this sample, this clonotype turned up many times. This CDR3 reads CASSIRLGDTGELFF. CDR3 nucleotide sequence: TGTGCCAGCAGTATTAGACTGGGGGACACCGGGGAGCTGTTTTTT. This chain connects TRBV6-6 to TRBJ2-2; possibly TRBD1 or TRBD2 for D (5 bases each). Germline V lookup: CDR1 MNHNY, CDR2 SVGAGI (reference sequence). CDR3 length: 15 amino acids. V was cut by 5 bases and J by 3 bases, with 13 bases left in between.

This clonotype came up a few times. The chain carries TRBV6-2 or TRBV6-3 and TRBJ2-3; D uncertain. Germline CDR1 is MNHEY and CDR2 is SVGEGT. There are 15 residues in the CDR3. V lost 2 bases and J 3 bases, leaving 12 bases between the germline ends. The CDR3 sequence: CASSYVAYGTDTQYF. Written as DNA, the CDR3 is TGTGCCAGCAGTTACGTGGCCTACGGGACAGATACGCAGTATTTT.

The table lists this clonotype with a few counts. The chain recombines TRBV30 with TRBJ1-6; D not certain. Germline CDR1 GTSNPN, CDR2 SVGIG (reference sequence). The germline V and J ends were trimmed by 2 bases and 8 bases, with 7 bases remaining between them. The CDR3 is 12 residues long. The CDR3 DNA follows: TGTGCCTGGAGTCCTACCGATTCACCCCTCCACTTT. Amino acids: CAWSPTDSPLHF.

This clonotype has ten or more counts. The chain's CDR3 is CADRAGATDTQYF. The CDR3, as DNA: TGTGCAGACAGGGCAGGGGCCACAGATACGCAGTATTTT. The chain employs TRBV12-3 or TRBV12-4 and TRBJ2-3, with 7 bases aligning to TRBD1. The CDR3 loop spans 13 amino acids.

This clonotype was observed many times. V usage is TRBV7-9 and J usage is TRBJ1-1, with D uncertain. Trimming removed 2 bases at V and 3 bases at J, with 13 bases between. CDR1 is SEHNR, CDR2 FQNEAQ, per germline (reference sequence). The CDR3 spans 15 residues. In DNA form, the CDR3 reads TGTGCCAGCAGCTTACAAGTGACCCTAGACACTGAAGCTTTCTTT. It translates to CASSLQVTLDTEAFF.

This clonotype has ten or more counts. The J gene is TRBJ1-5, the V gene TRBV7-8; D not resolved. Trimming shortened V by 8 bases and J by 4 bases, and 18 bases separated the two germline ends. CDR1 and CDR2 (germline): SGHVS, FQNEAQ. The CDR3 runs to 15 residues. CDR3 amino acids: CASGDMASRNQPQHF. The CDR3 DNA reads TGTGCCAGCGGCGACATGGCGAGCAGAAATCAGCCCCAGCATTTT.

This clonotype has at least ten counts. The chain is built from TRBV4-2 and TRBJ2-5; D could derive from TRBD1 or TRBD2 (5 bases each). Trimming stripped 0 bases from V and 3 bases from J, with 17 bases between. The CDR3 extends over 17 amino acids. Germline V gene lookup returns CDR1 LGHNA and CDR2 YNFKEQ. CDR3 in DNA: TGTGCCAGCAGCCAAGACCCCCTCCGGGACCATAAAGAGACCCAGTACTTC. It is translated as CASSQDPLRDHKETQYF.

This clonotype was observed many times. This chain connects TRBV27 to TRBJ2-3, with 10 bases that match TRBD1. The CDR3 is made up of 16 amino acids. Germline V gene data show CDR1 as MNHEY and CDR2 as SMNVEV (reference sequence). Germline trimming cut 5 bases from V and 5 bases from J; bases unmatched to any gene: 10. For the CDR3, the DNA is TGTGCCAGCAGTCCCTTAGGGACAGGGGTTCGAGATACGCAGTATTTT. This gives the protein CASSPLGTGVRDTQYF.

This clonotype was counted many times. CDR3 bases: TGCGCCAGCAGCCCAGAGCCAACTAATGAAAAACTGTTTTTT. Translating it yields CASSPEPTNEKLFF. V and J are TRBV4-3 and TRBJ1-4; D unresolved. The CDR3 is made up of 14 amino acids. V lost 4 bases, J lost 0 bases, and 6 bases lay in between. From germline, CDR1 is LGHNA and CDR2 YSLEER.

This clonotype has at least ten counts. V and J are TRBV24-1 and TRBJ2-2; no reliable D call. The V gene lost 4 bases and the J gene lost 2 bases, with 19 bases spanning the gap. In germline, CDR1 is KGHDR, CDR2 SFDVKD. The CDR3 runs 18 residues. The CDR3 loop reads CATSESLSLGRNTGELFF. DNA of the CDR3: TGTGCCACCAGTGAGAGTTTGTCGCTGGGTAGAAACACCGGGGAGCTGTTTTTT.

This clonotype has ten or more counts. The V call is TRBV24-1, the J call TRBJ2-1, with unresolved D. Germline lookup yields CDR1 KGHDR and CDR2 SFDVKD. Trimming left V 6 bases short and J 6 bases short, with 11 bases between. This CDR3 is 13 amino acids long. This CDR3 is CATSFGPINEQFF. CDR3 sequence (DNA): TGTGCCACCAGTTTTGGACCGATCAATGAGCAGTTCTTC.

This clonotype was recorded many times. The CDR3 DNA follows: TGTGCCACCAGTGACCCTACCGGGACTAGCGGTGCCTACAATGAGCAGTTCTTC. It encodes CATSDPTGTSGAYNEQFF. The chain employs TRBV24-1 and TRBJ2-1; the match to TRBD2 covers 11 bases. Per the germline V gene, CDR1 is KGHDR and CDR2 is SFDVKD. This CDR3 has 18 residues. After removal of 4 bases from V and 2 bases from J, the junction contained 9 bases not matched to a gene.

This clonotype has at least ten counts. V and J are TRBV7-9 and TRBJ2-7, with a possible D match to TRBD2 (6 bases). Trimming took off 0 bases at V and 11 bases at J, with 17 bases between the two ends. The CDR3 totals 14 residues. CDR1 is SEHNR, CDR2 FQNEAQ, per germline (reference sequence). CDR3 DNA: TGTGCCAGCAGCTTAGCGCGTCCGGGGGAGCGAGAGTACTTC. Residues: CASSLARPGEREYF.

Ten or more counts support this clonotype. The chain has TRBV6-6 and TRBJ2-7; D gene ambiguous. Trimming left V 2 bases short and J 2 bases short, with 7 bases between. Germline CDR1 and CDR2: MNHNY and SVGAGI (reference sequence). The CDR3 totals 13 residues. The CDR3 here is CASSYPTAYEQYF. The CDR3 DNA sequence: TGTGCCAGCAGTTACCCAACTGCCTACGAGCAGTACTTC.

The chain couples TRBV2 to TRBJ2-7; D may match TRBD1 or TRBD2 (5 bases each). V dropped 7 bases and J dropped 1 base, with 14 bases sitting between them. Germline V lookup: CDR1 SNHLY, CDR2 FYNNEI. The CDR3 loop spans 14 amino acids. The CDR3 DNA reads TGTGCCAGCACCGGGGACCGAGATTCCTACGAGCAGTACTTC. Residues: CASTGDRDSYEQYF.

This clonotype was seen many times. The chain couples TRBV5-8 to TRBJ2-3; the D gene is possibly TRBD2 (7 bases). V lost 4 bases to trimming and J lost 1 base, with 13 bases between them. In germline, CDR1 is SGHTS, CDR2 YDEGEE. This CDR3 has 15 amino acids. The CDR3: CASSAGEGGTDTQYF. CDR3 nucleotides: TGTGCCAGCAGCGCAGGGGAGGGTGGCACAGATACGCAGTATTTT.